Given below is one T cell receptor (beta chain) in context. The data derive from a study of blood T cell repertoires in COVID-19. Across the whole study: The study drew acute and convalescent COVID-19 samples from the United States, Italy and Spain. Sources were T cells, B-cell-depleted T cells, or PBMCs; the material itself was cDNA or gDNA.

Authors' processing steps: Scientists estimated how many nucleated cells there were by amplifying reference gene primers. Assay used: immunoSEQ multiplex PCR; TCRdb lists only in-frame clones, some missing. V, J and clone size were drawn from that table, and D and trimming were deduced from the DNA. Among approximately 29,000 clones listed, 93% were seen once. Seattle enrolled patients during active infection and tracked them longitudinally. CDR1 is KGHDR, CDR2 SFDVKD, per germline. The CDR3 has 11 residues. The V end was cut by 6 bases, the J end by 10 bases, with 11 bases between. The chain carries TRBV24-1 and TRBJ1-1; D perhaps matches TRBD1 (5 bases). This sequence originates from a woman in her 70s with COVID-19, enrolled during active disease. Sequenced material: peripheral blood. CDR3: CATSSQGRAFF. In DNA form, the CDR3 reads TGTGCCACCAGTTCTCAGGGAAGAGCTTTCTTT.